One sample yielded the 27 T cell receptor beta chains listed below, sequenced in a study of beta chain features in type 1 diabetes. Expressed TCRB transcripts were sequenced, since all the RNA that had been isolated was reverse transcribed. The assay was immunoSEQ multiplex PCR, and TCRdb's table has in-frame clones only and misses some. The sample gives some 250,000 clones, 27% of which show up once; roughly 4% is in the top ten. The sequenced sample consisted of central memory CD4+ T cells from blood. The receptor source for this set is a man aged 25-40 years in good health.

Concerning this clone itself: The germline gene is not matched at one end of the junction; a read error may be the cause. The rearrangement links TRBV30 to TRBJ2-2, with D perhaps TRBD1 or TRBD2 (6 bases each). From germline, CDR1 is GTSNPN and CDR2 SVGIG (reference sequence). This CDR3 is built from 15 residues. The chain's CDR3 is CPWGADASDTGELFF. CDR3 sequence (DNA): TGTCCCTGGGGGGCCGACGCTAGCGACACCGGGGAGCTGTTTTTT.

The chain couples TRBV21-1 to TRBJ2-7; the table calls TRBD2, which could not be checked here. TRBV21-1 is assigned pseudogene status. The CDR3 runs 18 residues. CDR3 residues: CASSTGGALAGNEDEQYF. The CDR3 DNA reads TGTGCCAGCAGCACGGGCGGGGCACTAGCGGGAAACGAAGACGAGCAGTACTTC.

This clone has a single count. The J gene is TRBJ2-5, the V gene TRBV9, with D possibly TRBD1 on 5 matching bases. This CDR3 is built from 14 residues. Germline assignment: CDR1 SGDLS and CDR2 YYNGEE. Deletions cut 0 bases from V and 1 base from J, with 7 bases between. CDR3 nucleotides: TGTGCCAGCAGCGTAGGGGGCCTCCAAGAGACCCAGTACTTC. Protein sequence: CASSVGGLQETQYF.

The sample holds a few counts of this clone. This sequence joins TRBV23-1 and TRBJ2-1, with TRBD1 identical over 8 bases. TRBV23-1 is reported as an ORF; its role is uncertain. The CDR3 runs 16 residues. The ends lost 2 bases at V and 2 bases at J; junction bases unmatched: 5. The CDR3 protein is CASSQKKTGAYNEQFF. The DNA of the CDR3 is TGCGCCAGCAGTCAAAAAAAGACAGGGGCCTACAATGAGCAGTTCTTC.

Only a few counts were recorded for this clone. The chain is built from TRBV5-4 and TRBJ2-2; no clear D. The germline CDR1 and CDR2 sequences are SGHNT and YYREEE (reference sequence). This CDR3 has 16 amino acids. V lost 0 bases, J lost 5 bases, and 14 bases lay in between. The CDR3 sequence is CASSLGSGKNTGELFF. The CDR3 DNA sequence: TGTGCCAGCAGCTTGGGGTCTGGGAAAAATACCGGGGAGCTGTTTTTT.

The CDR3 DNA follows: TGTGCCAGCTCACCACCGCTCTATGAGAGACTAGCCGACCCAAGTGCCTACAATGAGCAGTTCTTC. It is translated as CASSPPLYERLADPSAYNEQFF. V is TRBV18 and J is TRBJ2-1, with 7 bases aligning to TRBD2. The CDR3 contains 22 residues. The V segment lost 0 bases and the J segment 2 bases; nucleotides outside the gene matches: 22. The germline CDR1 and CDR2 sequences are KGHSH and LQKENI.

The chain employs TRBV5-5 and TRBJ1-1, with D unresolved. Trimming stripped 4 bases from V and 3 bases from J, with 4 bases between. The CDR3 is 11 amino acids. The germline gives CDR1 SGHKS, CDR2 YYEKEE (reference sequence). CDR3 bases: TGTGCCAGCAGCATATACACTGAAGCTTTCTTT. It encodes CASSIYTEAFF.

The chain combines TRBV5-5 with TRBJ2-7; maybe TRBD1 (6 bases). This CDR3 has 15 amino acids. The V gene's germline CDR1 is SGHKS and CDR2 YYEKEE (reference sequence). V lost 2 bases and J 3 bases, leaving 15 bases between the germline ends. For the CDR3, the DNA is TGTGCCAGCAGCTTAGGAGGTACAGGGAACTACGAGCAGTACTTC. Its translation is CASSLGGTGNYEQYF.

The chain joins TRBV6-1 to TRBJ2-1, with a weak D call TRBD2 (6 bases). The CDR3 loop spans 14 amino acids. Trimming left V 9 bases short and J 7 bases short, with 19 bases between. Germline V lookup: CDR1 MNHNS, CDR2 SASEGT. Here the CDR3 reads CASGGDLQRNEQFF. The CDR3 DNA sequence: TGTGCCAGTGGCGGGGACTTACAGCGAAATGAGCAGTTCTTC.

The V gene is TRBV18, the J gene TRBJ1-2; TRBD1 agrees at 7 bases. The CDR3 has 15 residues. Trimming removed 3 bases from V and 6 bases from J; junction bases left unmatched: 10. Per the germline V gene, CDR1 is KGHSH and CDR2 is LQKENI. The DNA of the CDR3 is TGTGCCAGCTCACCCGAACAGGGGAAGCGGGATGGCTACACCTTC. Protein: CASSPEQGKRDGYTF.

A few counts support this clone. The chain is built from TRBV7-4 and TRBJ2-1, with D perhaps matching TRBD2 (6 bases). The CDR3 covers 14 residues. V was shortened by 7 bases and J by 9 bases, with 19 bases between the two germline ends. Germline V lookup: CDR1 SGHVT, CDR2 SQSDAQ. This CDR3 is CASNPPEAGTEQFF. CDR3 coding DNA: TGTGCCAGCAACCCTCCCGAAGCGGGCACTGAGCAGTTCTTC.

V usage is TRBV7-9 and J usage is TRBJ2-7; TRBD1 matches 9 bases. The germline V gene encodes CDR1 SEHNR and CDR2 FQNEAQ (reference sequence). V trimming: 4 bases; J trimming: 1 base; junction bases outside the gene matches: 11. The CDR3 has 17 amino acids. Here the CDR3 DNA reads TGTGCCAGCAGCTCCCACGCCGGGACAGGGTTTTCCTACGAGCAGTACTTC. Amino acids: CASSSHAGTGFSYEQYF.

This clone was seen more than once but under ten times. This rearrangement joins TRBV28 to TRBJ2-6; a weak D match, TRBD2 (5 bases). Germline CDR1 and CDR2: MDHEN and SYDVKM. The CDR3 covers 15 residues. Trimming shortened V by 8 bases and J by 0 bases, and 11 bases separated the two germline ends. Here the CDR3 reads CASGGESSGANVLTF. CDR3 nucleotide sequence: TGTGCCAGCGGTGGGGAGAGCTCTGGGGCCAACGTCCTGACTTTC.

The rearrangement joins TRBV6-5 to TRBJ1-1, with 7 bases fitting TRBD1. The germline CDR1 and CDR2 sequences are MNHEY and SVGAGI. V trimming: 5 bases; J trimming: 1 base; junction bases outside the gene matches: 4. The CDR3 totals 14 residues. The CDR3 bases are TGTGCCAGCAGTGGGGACAGCCCGAACACTGAAGCTTTCTTT. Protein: CASSGDSPNTEAFF.

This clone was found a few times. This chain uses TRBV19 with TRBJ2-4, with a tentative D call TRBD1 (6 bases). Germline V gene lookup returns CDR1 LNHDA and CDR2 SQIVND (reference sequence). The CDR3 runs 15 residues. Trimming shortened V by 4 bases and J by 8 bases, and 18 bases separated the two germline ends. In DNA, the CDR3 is TGTGCCAGTAGTAGAGGAAAGGGGGAGTGGGACATTCAGTACTTC. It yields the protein CASSRGKGEWDIQYF. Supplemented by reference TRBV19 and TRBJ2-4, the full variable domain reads DGGITQSPKYLFRKEGQNVTLSCEQNLNHDAMYWYRQDPGQGLRLIYYSQIVNDFQKGDIAEGYSVSREKKESFPLTVTSAQKNPTAFYLCASSRGKGEWDIQYFGAGTRLSVL.

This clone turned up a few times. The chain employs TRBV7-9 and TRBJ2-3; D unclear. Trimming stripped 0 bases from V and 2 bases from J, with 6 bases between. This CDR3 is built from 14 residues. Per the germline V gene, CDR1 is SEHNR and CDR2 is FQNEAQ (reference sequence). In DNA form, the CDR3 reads TGTGCCAGCAGCTTAGCGGGCAACACAGATACGCAGTATTTT. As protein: CASSLAGNTDTQYF.

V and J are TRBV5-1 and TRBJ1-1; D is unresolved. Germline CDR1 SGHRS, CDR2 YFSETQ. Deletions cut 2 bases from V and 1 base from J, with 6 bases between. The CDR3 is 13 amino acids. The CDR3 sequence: CASSFSWNTEAFF. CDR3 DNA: TGCGCCAGCAGCTTCTCTTGGAACACTGAAGCTTTCTTT. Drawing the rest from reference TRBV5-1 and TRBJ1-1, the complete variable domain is KAGVTQTPRYLIKTRGQQVTLSCSPISGHRSVSWYQQTPGQGLQFLFEYFSETQRNKGNFPGRFSGRQFSNSRSEMNVSTLELGDSALYLCASSFSWNTEAFFGQGTRLTVV.

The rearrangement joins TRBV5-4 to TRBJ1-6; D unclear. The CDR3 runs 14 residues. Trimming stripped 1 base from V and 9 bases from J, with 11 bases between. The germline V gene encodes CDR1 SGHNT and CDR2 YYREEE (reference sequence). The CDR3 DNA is TGTGCCAGCAGCTTGATCTCGGGGTTTTCACCCCTCCACTTT. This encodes CASSLISGFSPLHF.

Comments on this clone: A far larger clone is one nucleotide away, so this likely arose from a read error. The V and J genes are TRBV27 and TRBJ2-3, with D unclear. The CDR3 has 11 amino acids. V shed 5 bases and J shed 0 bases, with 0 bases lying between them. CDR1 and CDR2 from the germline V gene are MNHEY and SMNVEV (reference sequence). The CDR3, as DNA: TGTGCCAGCAGTAGCACAGATACGCAGTATTTT. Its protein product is CASSSTDTQYF.

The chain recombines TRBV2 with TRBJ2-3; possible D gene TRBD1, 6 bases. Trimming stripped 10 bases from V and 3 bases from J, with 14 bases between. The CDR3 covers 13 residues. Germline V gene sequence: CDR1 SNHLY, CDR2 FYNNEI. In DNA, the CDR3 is TGTGCCAACTCAGGGGCCTCTACAGATACGCAGTATTTT. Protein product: CANSGASTDTQYF. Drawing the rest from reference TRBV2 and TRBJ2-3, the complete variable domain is EPEVTQTPSHQVTQMGQEVILRCVPISNHLYFYWYRQILGQKVEFLVSFYNNEISEKSEIFDDQFSVERPDGSNFTLKIRSTKLEDSAMYFCANSGASTDTQYFGPGTRLTVL.

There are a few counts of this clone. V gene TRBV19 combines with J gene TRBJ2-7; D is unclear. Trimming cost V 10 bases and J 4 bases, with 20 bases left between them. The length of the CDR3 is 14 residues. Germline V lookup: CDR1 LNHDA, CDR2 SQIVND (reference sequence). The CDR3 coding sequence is TGTGCCAAGCCCTGCGAATTGTTTGGTTACGAGCAGTACTTC. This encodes CAKPCELFGYEQYF.

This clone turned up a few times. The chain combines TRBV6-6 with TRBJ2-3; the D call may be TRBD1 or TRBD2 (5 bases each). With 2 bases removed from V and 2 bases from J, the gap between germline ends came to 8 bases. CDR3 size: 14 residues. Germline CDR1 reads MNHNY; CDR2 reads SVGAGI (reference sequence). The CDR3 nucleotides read TGTGCCAGCAGTTACCCGGGGCCCACAGATACGCAGTATTTT. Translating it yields CASSYPGPTDTQYF.

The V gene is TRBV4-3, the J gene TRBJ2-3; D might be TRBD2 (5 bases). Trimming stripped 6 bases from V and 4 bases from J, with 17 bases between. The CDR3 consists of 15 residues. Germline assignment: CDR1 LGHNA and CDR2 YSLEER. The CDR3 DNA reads TGCGCCAGCAGTCGATCAGCGGAGAGCCCAGATACGCAGTATTTT. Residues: CASSRSAESPDTQYF.

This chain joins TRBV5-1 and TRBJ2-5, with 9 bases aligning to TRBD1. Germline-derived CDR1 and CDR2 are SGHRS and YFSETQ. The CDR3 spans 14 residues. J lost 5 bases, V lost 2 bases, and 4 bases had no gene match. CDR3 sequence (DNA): TGCGCCAGCAGCTTCCTGGACAGGGGTGAGACCCAGTACTTC. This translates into CASSFLDRGETQYF.

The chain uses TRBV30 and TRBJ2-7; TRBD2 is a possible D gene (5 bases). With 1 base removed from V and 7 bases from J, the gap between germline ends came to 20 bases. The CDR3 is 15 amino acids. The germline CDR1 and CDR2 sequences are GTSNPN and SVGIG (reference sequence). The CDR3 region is CAWSASGSPLGEQYF. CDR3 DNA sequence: TGTGCCTGGAGTGCATCGGGATCCCCCCTAGGGGAGCAGTACTTC.

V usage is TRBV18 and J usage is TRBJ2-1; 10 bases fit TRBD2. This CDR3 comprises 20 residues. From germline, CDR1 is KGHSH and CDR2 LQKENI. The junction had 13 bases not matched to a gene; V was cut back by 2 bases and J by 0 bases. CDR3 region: CASSPVGLAAFKTSYNEQFF. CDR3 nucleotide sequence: TGTGCCAGCTCACCAGTTGGACTAGCGGCTTTTAAAACCTCCTACAATGAGCAGTTCTTC.

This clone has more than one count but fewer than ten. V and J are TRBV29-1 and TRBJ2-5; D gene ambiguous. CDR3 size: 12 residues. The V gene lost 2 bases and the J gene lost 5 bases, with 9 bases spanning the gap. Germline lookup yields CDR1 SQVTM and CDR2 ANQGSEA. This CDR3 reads CSVESPGETQYF. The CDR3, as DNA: TGCAGCGTTGAAAGCCCCGGGGAGACCCAGTACTTC.